The clone carrying this T cell receptor (beta chain) was detected a few times. The antigen remains unidentified. The sample originates from a study of post-analysis software for immune sequencing data. Study-wide context: Progressive-relapsing, secondary progressive and relapsing-remitting multiple sclerosis were among the disease courses included.

Study-wide points: Among multiple sclerosis patients, normalized Chao1 diversity was significantly below that of controls. Four to six TRBV segments were more frequent in patients than controls; TRBV5-6, TRBV5-1 and TRBV20-1 belonged to this group.

Unique molecular identifiers were built into the TCR beta cDNA libraries. MiXCR, applied by TCRdb to the PCR reads, yields one record per CDR3 protein. Among roughly 730,000 distinct CDR3 sequences, approximately 30% were seen once, and the ten largest hold approximately 0.6%. From germline, CDR1 is SGHAT and CDR2 FQNNGV. V gave up 5 bases and J gave up 1 base, with 11 bases separating them. The CDR3 sequence is 14 residues long. The TCR originated in a girl between 10 and 17 years old with multiple sclerosis. The sample taken for sequencing was blood. This sequence joins TRBV11-2 and TRBJ2-5, with D maybe TRBD1 (5 bases). CDR3 residues: CASSLRVGQETQYF. CDR3 bases: TGTGCCAGCAGCCTCAGGGTAGGCCAAGAGACCCAGTACTTC. Variable domain in full (rest from reference TRBV11-2 and TRBJ2-5): EAGVAQSPRYKIIEKRQSVAFWCNPISGHATLYWYQQILGQGPKLLIQFQNNGVVDDSQLPKDRFSAERLKGVDSTLKIQPAKLEDSAVYLCASSLRVGQETQYFGPGTRLLVL.